Listed below are T cell receptor beta chains from one sample, sequenced in a study of blood T cell repertoires in COVID-19. Sequenced by immunoSEQ multiplex PCR; TCRdb stores in-frame clones only, minus some. The sample yields roughly 87,000 clones, 84% seen once. The specimen was peripheral blood. These TCRs come from a woman aged 55-70 years with acute or convalescent COVID-19. Both conserved end residues are part of each CDR3. A D gene is named only where the DNA matches it firmly. Clone size appears in some rows only: once, few, many, or a class for an expanded clone.

>TRBV30|-|-|TRBJ1-5
CAWSVKTGHSNQPQHF
TGTGCCTGGAGTGTAAAAACAGGTCATAGCAATCAGCCCCAGCATTTT
>TRBV18|once|-|TRBJ1-6
CASSPGVNSSPLHF
TGTGCCAGCTCACCCGGAGTAAATAGCTCACCCCTCCACTTT
>TRBV28|once|TRBD1|TRBJ1-6
CASRTHRGGSYNSPLHF
TGTGCCAGCAGGACTCACAGGGGTGGCTCCTATAATTCACCCCTCCACTTT
>TRBV7-2|-|-|TRBJ1-1
CASSPEELGRALGSEAFF
TGTGCCAGCAGCCCGGAAGAGCTCGGGAGGGCTCTTGGCTCTGAAGCTTTCTTT
>TRBV7-3|-|TRBD2|TRBJ2-1
CASSLSSRAGTNEQFF
TGTGCCAGCAGCTTATCCAGTCGAGCGGGGACGAATGAGCAGTTCTTC
>TRBV29-1|-|-|TRBJ2-7
CSVDVELRGEQYF
TGCAGCGTTGATGTGGAGCTTCGGGGGGAGCAGTACTTC
>TRBV5-1|-|-|TRBJ2-7
CASSLGQASGEQYF
TGCGCCAGCAGCTTGGGACAGGCTTCTGGCGAGCAGTACTTC
>TRBV28|once|TRBD2|TRBJ2-5
CSSGGGQETQYF
TGTTCGAGCGGGGGTGGTCAAGAGACCCAGTACTTC
>TRBV3-1/TRBV3-2|few|TRBD1|TRBJ1-5
CASSQPHRTGPGGSNQPQHF
TGTGCCAGCAGCCAACCCCACAGGACAGGGCCAGGGGGGAGCAATCAGCCCCAGCATTTT
>TRBV18|-|TRBD1|TRBJ2-5
CASSPRGTEQETQYF
TGTGCCAGCTCACCACGAGGGACAGAGCAAGAGACCCAGTACTTC
>TRBV7-2|-|-|TRBJ2-2
CASSSEGALNTGELFF
TGTGCCAGCAGCTCGGAGGGGGCCTTGAACACCGGGGAGCTGTTTTTT
>TRBV28|-|TRBD2|TRBJ2-1
CASSLPGGGQFF
TGTGCCAGCAGTCTCCCGGGGGGAGGGCAGTTCTTC
>TRBV19|few|TRBD1|TRBJ1-5
CASSIGYRGGPNQPQHF
TGTGCCAGTAGTATAGGGTACAGGGGTGGGCCAAATCAGCCCCAGCATTTT
>TRBV6-6|-|-|TRBJ2-5
CASSTYETQYF
TGTGCCAGCAGTACTTACGAGACCCAGTACTTC
>TRBV5-1|-|-|TRBJ1-6
CASSLDRVGDNSPLHF
TGCGCCAGCAGCTTGGACAGGGTCGGTGATAATTCACCCCTCCACTTT
>TRBV5-1|-|TRBD1|TRBJ2-1
CASGGQGNEQFF
TGCGCCAGCGGGGGACAGGGGAATGAGCAGTTCTTC
>TRBV5-3|once|-|TRBJ1-3
CARSPLDSPLLGNTIYF
TGTGCCAGAAGCCCCTTAGACAGCCCGCTTTTGGGAAACACCATATATTTT